This T cell receptor (beta chain) was obtained from a study of T cells in Graves' hyperthyroidism and ophthalmopathy. From RNA transcripts, TCR beta CDR3 regions were amplified. An initial round of RT-PCR targeting the TCR CDR3 relied on the HTBI primer set. TCRdb re-derived calls from the multiplex PCR reads in MiXCR, one entry per CDR3 protein. The sample lists more than 500,000 distinct CDR3 sequences, more than 15% occurring once. This clonotype has more than one count but fewer than ten. The germline V gene has CDR1 DFQATT and CDR2 SNEGSKA (reference sequence). Trimming left V 0 bases short and J 9 bases short, with 17 bases between. The CDR3 spans 14 residues.

The receptor comes from a woman aged 30 to 39 with Graves' ophthalmopathy. The chain combines TRBV20-1 with TRBJ2-5; possibly TRBD1 for D (6 bases). Sequencing was done on a sample of blood. For the CDR3, the DNA is TGCAGTGCTAGAGAATGGGGGCAGGGGAGTCCCCAGTACTTC. Encoded protein: CSAREWGQGSPQYF.